These 27 T cell receptor beta chains came from one sample sequenced in a study of blood T cell repertoires in COVID-19. Produced via immunoSEQ multiplex PCR; TCRdb's table is partial and in-frame only. The sample lists roughly 99,000 clones, 75% to 85% occurring once. The sequenced material came from peripheral blood. The receptors come from a woman at least 80 years old with active or convalescent COVID-19.

This clone has more than one count but fewer than ten. This rearrangement joins TRBV6-5 to TRBJ1-6; TRBD1 agrees at 10 bases. CDR1 and CDR2 (germline): MNHEY, SVGAGI. The CDR3 has 15 amino acids. J lost 6 bases, V lost 8 bases, and 7 bases had no gene match. This CDR3 reads CASRSGDRGNSPLHF. The CDR3 region has the DNA TGTGCCAGCCGGTCGGGGGACAGGGGTAATTCACCCCTCCACTTT.

The chain links TRBV7-2 to TRBJ2-1, with D tentatively TRBD2 (5 bases). The V end was cut by 1 base, the J end by 2 bases, with 9 bases between. Germline lookup yields CDR1 SGHTA and CDR2 FQGNSA. The CDR3 is 15 amino acids. The CDR3 coding sequence is TGTGCCAGCAGCTTAGGTAGCGCGACCTACAATGAGCAGTTCTTC. Amino acid sequence: CASSLGSATYNEQFF.

The gene calls are TRBV6-5 and TRBJ1-1, with D uncertain. V shed 8 bases and J shed 4 bases, with 14 bases lying between them. CDR3 size: 13 residues. From germline, CDR1 is MNHEY and CDR2 SVGAGI. The CDR3 DNA reads TGTGCCAGCCGGGCGGCGGGGATCACTGAAGCTTTCTTT. Its translation: CASRAAGITEAFF.

CDR3 in amino acids: CASSTQDYTDTQYF. The DNA of the CDR3 is TGTGCCAGCAGCACACAGGACTACACAGATACGCAGTATTTT. This chain connects TRBV2 to TRBJ2-3; a weak D match, TRBD2 (6 bases). Between the trimmed V and J ends, which lost 6 bases and 2 bases, there was a span of 12 bases. Germline V gene sequence: CDR1 SNHLY, CDR2 FYNNEI. The CDR3 is 14 residues long. Full variable domain (missing parts from reference TRBV2 and TRBJ2-3): EPEVTQTPSHQVTQMGQEVILRCVPISNHLYFYWYRQILGQKVEFLVSFYNNEISEKSEIFDDQFSVERPDGSNFTLKIRSTKLEDSAMYFCASSTQDYTDTQYFGPGTRLTVL.

The chain has TRBV7-9 and TRBJ1-2, with TRBD1 matching over 8 bases. The V segment lost 5 bases and the J segment 8 bases; nucleotides outside the gene matches: 10. The germline gives CDR1 SEHNR, CDR2 FQNEAQ (reference sequence). This CDR3 comprises 14 residues. CDR3 in amino acids: CASSTKDRANGYTF. The CDR3 DNA follows: TGTGCCAGCAGCACCAAGGACAGGGCGAACGGCTACACCTTC.

V usage is TRBV5-4 and J usage is TRBJ2-7; TRBD1 agrees at 8 bases. The CDR3 consists of 14 residues. CDR1 and CDR2 (germline): SGHNT, YYREEE (reference sequence). Trimming removed 3 bases from V and 5 bases from J; junction bases left unmatched: 7. CDR3 protein: CASSSGQGRDEQYF. The CDR3 DNA reads TGTGCCAGCAGCTCTGGACAGGGTAGGGACGAGCAGTACTTC.

The CDR3, as DNA: TGTGCCAGCAGCAATTCCCGACTAGCGGGAGTTGGTGAGCAGTTCTTC. Translation gives CASSNSRLAGVGEQFF. The chain joins TRBV3-1 (or the pseudogene TRBV3-2) to TRBJ2-1, with TRBD2 matching over 12 bases. The germline CDR1 and CDR2 sequences are LGHDT and YNNKEL (reference sequence). This CDR3 spans 16 amino acids. V was pared by 5 bases and J by 9 bases, with 11 bases of the junction left unmatched.

This clone was observed a handful of times. V and J are TRBV19 and TRBJ2-2, with 7 bases lining up with TRBD2. The CDR3 covers 14 residues. V dropped 4 bases and J dropped 7; count of bases not matched to a gene: 6. The germline V gene has CDR1 LNHDA and CDR2 SQIVND (reference sequence). The CDR3 region has the DNA TGTGCCAGTAGTAGTAGCGGGTCAGGCGGGGAGCTGTTTTTT. This translates into CASSSSGSGGELFF.

V gene TRBV2 combines with J gene TRBJ2-7; 8 bases match TRBD2. V shed 4 bases and J 3 bases; nucleotides not matched to a gene: 5. CDR1 and CDR2 from the germline V gene are SNHLY and FYNNEI. The CDR3 has 14 residues. CDR3 residues: CASSVEAGVYEQYF. The DNA for the CDR3 is TGTGCCAGCAGTGTTGAAGCGGGAGTCTACGAGCAGTACTTC.

The chain couples TRBV5-1 to TRBJ1-1; D might be TRBD1 (6 bases). The V end was cut by 0 bases, the J end by 0 bases, with 9 bases between. Germline V gives CDR1 SGHRS, CDR2 YFSETQ. The CDR3 has 15 residues. DNA of the CDR3: TGCGCCAGCAGCTTGGTTGGGGGCATGAACACTGAAGCTTTCTTT. Encoded protein: CASSLVGGMNTEAFF. The variable domain in full, completed from reference TRBV5-1 and TRBJ1-1, reads KAGVTQTPRYLIKTRGQQVTLSCSPISGHRSVSWYQQTPGQGLQFLFEYFSETQRNKGNFPGRFSGRQFSNSRSEMNVSTLELGDSALYLCASSLVGGMNTEAFFGQGTRLTVV.

This clone occurred a few times. The rearrangement links TRBV7-2 to TRBJ2-2; D might be TRBD1 (6 bases). This CDR3 spans 15 amino acids. Trimming cost V 6 bases and J 4 bases, with 15 bases left between them. CDR1 is SGHTA, CDR2 FQGNSA, per germline. In DNA, the CDR3 is TGTGCCAGCAGAGACACGGGACAACTCACCGGGGAGCTGTTTTTT. This encodes CASRDTGQLTGELFF.

The chain joins TRBV9 to TRBJ2-2; D gene uncertain. The length of the CDR3 is 14 residues. Germline lookup yields CDR1 SGDLS and CDR2 YYNGEE. Deletions cut 2 bases from V and 3 bases from J, with 8 bases between. This chain's CDR3 is CASSVHSDTGELFF. For the CDR3, the DNA is TGTGCCAGCAGCGTCCACAGTGACACCGGGGAGCTGTTTTTT.

CDR3 bases: TGTGCCAGCAGCGAGCCTTTTGCAGGGAAAAATGAGCAGTTCTTC. Translation: CASSEPFAGKNEQFF. The chain is built from TRBV5-4 and TRBJ2-1; perhaps TRBD1 as D (5 bases). The CDR3 extends over 15 amino acids. V lost 4 bases, J lost 7 bases, and 18 bases lay in between. Germline CDR1 SGHNT, CDR2 YYREEE (reference sequence).

J is TRBJ2-5 and V is TRBV2; 7 bases are a match to TRBD2. V dropped 6 bases and J dropped 5; count of bases not matched to a gene: 0. CDR3 length: 11 residues. Germline-derived CDR1 and CDR2 are SNHLY and FYNNEI. CDR3 region: CASRGGETQYF. CDR3 nucleotide sequence: TGTGCCAGCAGGGGGGGGGAGACCCAGTACTTC.

There are a few counts of this clone. The rearrangement joins TRBV11-2 to TRBJ1-1, with a possible D match to TRBD1 (5 bases). V lost 5 bases and J 5 bases, leaving 12 bases between the germline ends. The V gene's germline CDR1 is SGHAT and CDR2 FQNNGV. This CDR3 contains 13 residues. CDR3: CASSRQQRTEAFF. CDR3 nucleotides: TGTGCCAGCAGCCGACAGCAGAGGACTGAAGCTTTCTTT.

The genes are TRBV2 and TRBJ2-5; weak D call: TRBD2 (5 bases). With 2 bases removed from V and 2 bases from J, the gap between germline ends came to 12 bases. Looked up from germline, CDR1 is SNHLY and CDR2 is FYNNEI. The CDR3 runs to 15 residues. DNA of the CDR3: TGTGCCAGCAGTGAAAGTACAAGCGGACAAGAGACCCAGTACTTC. Residues: CASSESTSGQETQYF.

The chain combines TRBV6-2 or TRBV6-3 with TRBJ1-6; unclear D gene. The CDR3 sequence is 14 residues long. Germline V gives CDR1 MNHEY, CDR2 SVGEGT. Trimming took 6 bases from V and 2 from J, leaving 8 bases between them. In nucleotides, the CDR3 is TGTGCCAGCAGCCCCGGGGCCTATAATTCACCCCTCCACTTT. Residues: CASSPGAYNSPLHF.

The chain carries TRBV9 and TRBJ1-2; TRBD1 agrees at 8 bases. After removal of 4 bases from V and 1 base from J, the junction contained 9 bases not matched to a gene. The CDR3 extends over 16 amino acids. CDR1 SGDLS and CDR2 YYNGEE come from the germline V gene. CDR3: CASSQPQGALNYGYTF. The CDR3 coding sequence is TGTGCCAGCAGCCAACCGCAGGGGGCCCTTAACTATGGCTACACCTTC.

The chain joins TRBV6-2 or TRBV6-3 to TRBJ2-1; tentatively, D is TRBD1 (5 bases). The CDR3 consists of 15 residues. Germline loops: CDR1 MNHEY, CDR2 SVGEGT. V gave up 0 bases and J gave up 9 bases, with 15 bases separating them. This CDR3 reads CASSYSGRTASEQFF. The CDR3 nucleotides read TGTGCCAGCAGTTACTCGGGGCGCACAGCCTCTGAGCAGTTCTTC.

V usage is TRBV24-1 and J usage is TRBJ2-1, with TRBD2 matching 7 bases. The CDR3 covers 15 residues. Unmatched junction bases numbered 3, after V lost 3 bases and J lost 2 bases. CDR1 KGHDR and CDR2 SFDVKD come from the germline V gene. The CDR3 protein is CATSDPGRTYNEQFF. As DNA, the CDR3 is TGTGCCACCAGTGATCCCGGGAGGACCTACAATGAGCAGTTCTTC.

This chain connects TRBV28 to TRBJ2-1; 12 nucleotides align to TRBD1. Germline CDR1 reads MDHEN; CDR2 reads SYDVKM. The CDR3 is made up of 18 amino acids. After removal of 6 bases from V and 0 bases from J, the junction contained 9 bases not matched to a gene. This chain's CDR3 is CASRGTGGPTSSYNEQFF. For the CDR3, the DNA is TGTGCCAGCAGGGGGACAGGGGGCCCTACCAGCTCCTACAATGAGCAGTTCTTC. The complete variable domain, with remaining parts taken from reference TRBV28 and TRBJ2-1, reads DVKVTQSSRYLVKRTGEKVFLECVQDMDHENMFWYRQDPGLGLRLIYFSYDVKMKEKGDIPEGYSVSREKKERFSLILESASTNQTSMYLCASRGTGGPTSSYNEQFFGPGTRLTVL.

The CDR3 bases are TGTGCCAGTAGTCTGGCTAGCGGGAGGTACGAGCAGTACTTC. Translated, it gives CASSLASGRYEQYF. J is TRBJ2-7 and V is TRBV19, with 11 bases that match TRBD2. Germline V gives CDR1 LNHDA, CDR2 SQIVND (reference sequence). This CDR3 comprises 14 residues. The junction had 4 bases not matched to a gene; V was cut back by 5 bases and J by 4 bases.

The V and J genes are TRBV6-5 and TRBJ2-2, with D maybe TRBD2 (6 bases). The ends were cut back, 0 bases at V and 6 bases at J, with 11 bases in the middle. This CDR3 is 15 amino acids long. The germline V gene encodes CDR1 MNHEY and CDR2 SVGAGI. The CDR3 region has the DNA TGTGCCAGCAGTTACTCTAGCGGCCCGCCCGGGGAGCTGTTTTTT. Protein: CASSYSSGPPGELFF.

The sample holds a few counts of this clone. A read error may account for a junction end that differs from germline. The chain is built from TRBV5-1 and TRBJ2-2; 8 bases align to TRBD2. CDR3 length equals 15 residues. The V gene's germline CDR1 is SGHRS and CDR2 YFSETQ. The CDR3 loop is CASASIAGPTGELFF. DNA of the CDR3: TGTGCCAGCGCTTCGATAGCGGGACCCACCGGGGAGCTGTTTTTT.

This clone was counted only a few times. The chain couples TRBV21-1 to TRBJ2-2; the table calls TRBD1, which could not be checked here. TRBV21-1 corresponds to a pseudogene. CDR3 length: 16 amino acids. The CDR3 spells CASSKGGQGYTGELFF. CDR3 in DNA: TGTGCCAGCAGCAAAGGGGGACAGGGTTACACCGGGGAGCTGTTTTTT.

This clone was counted only a few times. The CDR3 bases are TGTGCCAGCAGCAAAAGCAAACAGCCAAGTTCCCATAGCAATCAGCCCCAGCATTTT. Translation gives CASSKSKQPSSHSNQPQHF. The chain recombines TRBV21-1 with TRBJ1-5; the DNA was not used to check the table's D call, TRBD1. TRBV21-1 is designated a pseudogene. The CDR3 extends over 19 amino acids.

The genes are TRBV7-8 and TRBJ1-2, with D unresolved. Germline V gives CDR1 SGHVS, CDR2 FQNEAQ. The length of the CDR3 is 13 residues. Trimming shortened V by 1 base and J by 5 bases, and 8 bases separated the two germline ends. CDR3 sequence: CASSLEAVYGYTF. The CDR3 DNA follows: TGTGCCAGCAGCTTAGAAGCCGTTTATGGCTACACCTTC.